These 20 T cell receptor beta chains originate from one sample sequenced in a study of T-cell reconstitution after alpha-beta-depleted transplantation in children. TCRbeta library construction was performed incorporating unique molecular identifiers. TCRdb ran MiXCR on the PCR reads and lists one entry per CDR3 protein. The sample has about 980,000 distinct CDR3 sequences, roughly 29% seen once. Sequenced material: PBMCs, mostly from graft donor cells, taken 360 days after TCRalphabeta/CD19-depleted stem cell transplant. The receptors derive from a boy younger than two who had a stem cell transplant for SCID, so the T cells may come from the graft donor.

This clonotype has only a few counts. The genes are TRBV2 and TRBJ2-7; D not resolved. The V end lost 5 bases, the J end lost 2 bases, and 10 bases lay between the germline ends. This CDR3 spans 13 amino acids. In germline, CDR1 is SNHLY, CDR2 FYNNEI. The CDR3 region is CASSFDATYEQYF. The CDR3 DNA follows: TGTGCCAGCAGTTTCGACGCGACCTACGAGCAGTACTTC.

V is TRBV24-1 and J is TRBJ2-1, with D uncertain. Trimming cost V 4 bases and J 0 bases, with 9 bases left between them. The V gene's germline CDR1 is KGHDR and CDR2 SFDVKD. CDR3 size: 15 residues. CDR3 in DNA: TGTGCCACCAGTGAGGCCAAGGCCTCCTACAATGAGCAGTTCTTC. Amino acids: CATSEAKASYNEQFF.

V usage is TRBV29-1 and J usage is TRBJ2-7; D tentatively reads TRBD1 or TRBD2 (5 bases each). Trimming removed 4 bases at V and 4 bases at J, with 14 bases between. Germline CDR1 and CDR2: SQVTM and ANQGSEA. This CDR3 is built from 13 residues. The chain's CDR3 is CSVAPGPPYEQYF. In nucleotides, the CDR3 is TGCAGCGTTGCCCCGGGACCTCCGTACGAGCAGTACTTC.

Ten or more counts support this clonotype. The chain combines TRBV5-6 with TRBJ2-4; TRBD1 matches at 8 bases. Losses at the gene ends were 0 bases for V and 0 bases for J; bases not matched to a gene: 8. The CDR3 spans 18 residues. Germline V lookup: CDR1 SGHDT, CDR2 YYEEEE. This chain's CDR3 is CASSLDRGSLLAKNIQYF. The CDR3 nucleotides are TGTGCCAGCAGCTTGGACAGGGGGTCGCTCCTAGCCAAAAACATTCAGTACTTC.

The DNA for the CDR3 is TGTGCCAGCAGCTTAGATTGGGACCCCCACCAAGAGACCCAGTACTTC. Protein sequence: CASSLDWDPHQETQYF. The rearrangement uses TRBV7-9 and TRBJ2-5, with D perhaps matching TRBD1 or TRBD2 (5 bases each). This CDR3 contains 16 residues. V dropped 1 base and J dropped 0 bases, with 12 bases sitting between them. Germline V gene lookup returns CDR1 SEHNR and CDR2 FQNEAQ (reference sequence).

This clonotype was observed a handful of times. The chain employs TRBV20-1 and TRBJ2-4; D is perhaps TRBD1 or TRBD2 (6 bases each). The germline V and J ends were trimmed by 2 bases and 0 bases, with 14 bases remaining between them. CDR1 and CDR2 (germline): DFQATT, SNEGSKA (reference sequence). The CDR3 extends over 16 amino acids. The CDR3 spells CSARKGGGGAKNIQYF. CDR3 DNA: TGCAGTGCTAGAAAGGGGGGTGGGGGAGCCAAAAACATTCAGTACTTC.

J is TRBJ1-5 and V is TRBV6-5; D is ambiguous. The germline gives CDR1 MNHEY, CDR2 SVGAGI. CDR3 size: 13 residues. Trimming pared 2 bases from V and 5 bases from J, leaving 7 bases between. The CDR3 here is CASSYEADQPQHF. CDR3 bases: TGTGCCAGCAGTTACGAGGCTGATCAGCCCCAGCATTTT.

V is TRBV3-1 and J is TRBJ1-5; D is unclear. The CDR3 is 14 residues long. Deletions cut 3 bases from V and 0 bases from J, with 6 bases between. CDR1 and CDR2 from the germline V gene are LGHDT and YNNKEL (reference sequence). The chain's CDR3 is CASSQGFSNQPQHF. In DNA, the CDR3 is TGTGCCAGCAGCCAGGGGTTTAGCAATCAGCCCCAGCATTTT.

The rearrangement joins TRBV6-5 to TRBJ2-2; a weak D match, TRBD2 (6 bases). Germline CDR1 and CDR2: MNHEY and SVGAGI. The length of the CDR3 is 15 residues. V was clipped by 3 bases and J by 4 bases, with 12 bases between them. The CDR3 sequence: CASSYSYSGTGELFF. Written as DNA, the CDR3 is TGTGCCAGCAGTTATTCCTATAGCGGCACCGGGGAGCTGTTTTTT.

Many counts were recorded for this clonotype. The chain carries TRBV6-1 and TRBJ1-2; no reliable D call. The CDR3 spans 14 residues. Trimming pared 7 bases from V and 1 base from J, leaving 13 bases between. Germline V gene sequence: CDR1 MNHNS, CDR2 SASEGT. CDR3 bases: TGTGCCAGCAAAGGGTCAGGCGGTAACTATGGCTACACCTTC. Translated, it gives CASKGSGGNYGYTF.

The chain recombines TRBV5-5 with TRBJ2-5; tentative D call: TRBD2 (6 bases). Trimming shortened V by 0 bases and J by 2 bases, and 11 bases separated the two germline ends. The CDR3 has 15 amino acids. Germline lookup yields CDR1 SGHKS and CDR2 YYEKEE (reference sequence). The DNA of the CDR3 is TGTGCCAGCAGCTTGGAGCAGCGGGTGCAAGAGACCCAGTACTTC. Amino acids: CASSLEQRVQETQYF.

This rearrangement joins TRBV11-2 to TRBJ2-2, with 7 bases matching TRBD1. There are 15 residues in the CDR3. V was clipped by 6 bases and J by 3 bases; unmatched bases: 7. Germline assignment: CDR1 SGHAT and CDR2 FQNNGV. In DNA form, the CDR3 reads TGTGCCAGCAGGCCAACGACAGGGTACACCGGGGAGCTGTTTTTT. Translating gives CASRPTTGYTGELFF.

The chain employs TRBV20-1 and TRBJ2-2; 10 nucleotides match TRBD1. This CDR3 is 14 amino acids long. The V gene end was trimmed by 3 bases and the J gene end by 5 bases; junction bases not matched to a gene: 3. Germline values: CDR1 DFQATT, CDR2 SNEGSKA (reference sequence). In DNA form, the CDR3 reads TGCAGTGCTAGGAGACAGGGGGCTACCGGGGAGCTGTTTTTT. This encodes CSARRQGATGELFF.

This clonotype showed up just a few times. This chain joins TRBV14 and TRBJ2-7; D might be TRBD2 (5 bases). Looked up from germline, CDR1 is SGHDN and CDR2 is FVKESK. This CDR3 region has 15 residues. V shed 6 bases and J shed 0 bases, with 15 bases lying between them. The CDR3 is CASSPTGKFSYEQYF. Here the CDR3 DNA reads TGTGCCAGCAGTCCAACCGGGAAATTCTCCTACGAGCAGTACTTC.

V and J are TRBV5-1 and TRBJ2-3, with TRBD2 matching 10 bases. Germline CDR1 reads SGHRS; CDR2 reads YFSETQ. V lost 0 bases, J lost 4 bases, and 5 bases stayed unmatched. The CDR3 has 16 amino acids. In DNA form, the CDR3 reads TGCGCCAGCAGCTTGGAGCCTAGCGGGGGTGCAGATACGCAGTATTTT. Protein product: CASSLEPSGGADTQYF. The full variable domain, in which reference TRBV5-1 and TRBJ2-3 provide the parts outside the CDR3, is KAGVTQTPRYLIKTRGQQVTLSCSPISGHRSVSWYQQTPGQGLQFLFEYFSETQRNKGNFPGRFSGRQFSNSRSEMNVSTLELGDSALYLCASSLEPSGGADTQYFGPGTRLTVL.

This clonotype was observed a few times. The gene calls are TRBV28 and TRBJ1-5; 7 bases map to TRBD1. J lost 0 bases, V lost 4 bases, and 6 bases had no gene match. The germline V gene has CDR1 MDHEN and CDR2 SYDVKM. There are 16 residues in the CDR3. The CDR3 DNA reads TGTGCCAGCAGTTCACAGGGGCTCTATAGCAATCAGCCCCAGCATTTT. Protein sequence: CASSSQGLYSNQPQHF.

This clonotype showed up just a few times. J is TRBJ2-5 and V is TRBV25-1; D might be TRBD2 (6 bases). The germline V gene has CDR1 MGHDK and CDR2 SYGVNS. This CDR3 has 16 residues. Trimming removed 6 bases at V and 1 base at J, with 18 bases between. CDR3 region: CASSPQRGYAQETQYF. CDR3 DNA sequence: TGTGCCAGCAGCCCACAACGGGGGTATGCCCAAGAGACCCAGTACTTC.

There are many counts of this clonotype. The CDR3: CASSPSFGTVANEQFF. The DNA for the CDR3 is TGTGCCAGCAGCCCCTCCTTTGGGACAGTCGCCAATGAGCAGTTCTTC. This chain connects TRBV3-1 to TRBJ2-1, with 7 nucleotides matching TRBD1. This CDR3 has 16 residues. Per the germline V gene, CDR1 is LGHDT and CDR2 is YNNKEL (reference sequence). V trimming: 4 bases; J trimming: 6 bases; junction bases outside the gene matches: 12.

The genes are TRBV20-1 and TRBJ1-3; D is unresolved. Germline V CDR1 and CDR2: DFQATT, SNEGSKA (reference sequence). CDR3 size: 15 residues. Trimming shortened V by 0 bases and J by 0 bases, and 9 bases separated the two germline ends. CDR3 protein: CSARDKILSGNTIYF. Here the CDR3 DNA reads TGCAGTGCTAGAGACAAGATCCTCTCTGGAAACACCATATATTTT.

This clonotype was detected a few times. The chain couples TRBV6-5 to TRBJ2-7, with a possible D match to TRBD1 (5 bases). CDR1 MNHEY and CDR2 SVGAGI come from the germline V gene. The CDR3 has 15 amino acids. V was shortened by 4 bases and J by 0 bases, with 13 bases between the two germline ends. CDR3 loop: CASSSPRALSYEQYF. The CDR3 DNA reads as TGTGCCAGCAGTTCCCCCAGGGCCCTCTCCTACGAGCAGTACTTC.